This T cell receptor beta chain was recovered during a study of PD-1 blockade in mismatch repair-deficient tumors. Looking at the study overall: Patients had around 11 mismatch repair-deficient cancer types, all previously treated and progressing.

Regarding time point: identical approximately eleven-day culture without peptide (control). Clone fold changes were calculated against an identical culture without peptide. This clone came up once. Its antigen remains unknown. Regarding the study as a whole: About 4.5% of the roughly 140 peptide-expanded blood TCRs were also found in tumor.

Libraries were prepared by immunoSEQ multiplex PCR; TCRdb keeps only in-frame clonotypes and omits some of them. This sample has 11,000 to 15,000 clones, with 65% to 90% found just once. This clonotype originated in an adult with mismatch repair-deficient cancer. The sequences come from cells cultured in vitro, collected from a patient treated with pembrolizumab.

CDR3 in DNA: TGTGCCAGCAGTTCATCCGCCGGGCCGACAGGCCAGCCCCAGCATTTT. Translated: CASSSSAGPTGQPQHF. The chain combines TRBV27 with TRBJ1-5, with D perhaps matching TRBD1 (6 bases). V lost 4 bases and J 7 bases, leaving 20 bases between the germline ends. Germline CDR1 reads MNHEY; CDR2 reads SMNVEV (reference sequence). CDR3 length: 16 amino acids.